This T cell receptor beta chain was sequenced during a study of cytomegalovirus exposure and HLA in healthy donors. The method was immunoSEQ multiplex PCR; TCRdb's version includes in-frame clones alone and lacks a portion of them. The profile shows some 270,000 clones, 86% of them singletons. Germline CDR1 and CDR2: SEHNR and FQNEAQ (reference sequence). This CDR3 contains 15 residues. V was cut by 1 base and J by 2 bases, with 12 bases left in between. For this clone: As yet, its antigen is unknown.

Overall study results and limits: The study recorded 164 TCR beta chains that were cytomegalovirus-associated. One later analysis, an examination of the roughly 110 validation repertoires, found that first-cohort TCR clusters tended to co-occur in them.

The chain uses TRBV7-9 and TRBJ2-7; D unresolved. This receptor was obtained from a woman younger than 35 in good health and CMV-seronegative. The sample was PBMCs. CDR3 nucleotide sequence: TGTGCCAGCAGCTTAGTGAGAATAGCTACCTACGAGCAGTACTTC. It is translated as CASSLVRIATYEQYF. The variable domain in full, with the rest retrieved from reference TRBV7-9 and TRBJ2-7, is DTGVSQNPRHKITKRGQNVTFRCDPISEHNRLYWYRQTLGQGPEFLTYFQNEAQLEKSRLLSDRFSAERPKGSFSTLEIQRTEQGDSAMYLCASSLVRIATYEQYFGPGTRLTVT.